This is a list of T cell receptor beta chains from one sample in a study of blood T cell repertoires in COVID-19. Assay: immunoSEQ multiplex PCR; the TCRdb copy retains only in-frame clones and omits some. There are 83,000 or so clones in the sample; roughly three quarters occur only once, and roughly 9.8% lies in the top ten. The sequencing sample was made of peripheral blood. These TCRs come from a woman older than 75 with acute or convalescent COVID-19. CDR3s include the opening cysteine and the closing phenylalanine or tryptophan. Fields, in order: V gene, clone size, J gene, D gene, CDR3 DNA, CDR3 protein. The D gene is left open where the match is weak. Clone size is shown for a subset of rows, as once, few, many or a class of expanded clone.

V: TRBV7-9
size: many
J: TRBJ2-2
D: NA
DNA: TGTGCCAGCAGCTTATCCGGCGGAGCTAACACCGGGGAGCTGTTTTTT
CDR3: CASSLSGGANTGELFF

V: TRBV7-9
size: NA
J: TRBJ2-1
D: NA
DNA: TGTGCCGGAGGGGTCAATGAGCAGTTCTTC
CDR3: CAGGVNEQFF

V: TRBV4-3
size: NA
J: TRBJ2-5
D: TRBD2
DNA: TGCGCCAGCAGCCAAGGCCCCACTAGCGGGGGGGCAAGGGAGACCCAGTACTTC
CDR3: CASSQGPTSGGARETQYF

V: TRBV30
size: NA
J: TRBJ2-3
D: NA
DNA: TGTGCCCTTGATCGTACTAGCACAGATACGCAGTATTTT
CDR3: CALDRTSTDTQYF

V: TRBV5-6
size: NA
J: TRBJ2-3
D: TRBD2
DNA: TGTGCCAGCAGCCTGGGACTAGCGGGAGGGCAAGGTAGAAAAGATACGCAGTATTTT
CDR3: CASSLGLAGGQGRKDTQYF

V: TRBV7-9
size: NA
J: TRBJ2-7
D: NA
DNA: TGTGCCAGCAGCTTAGCGGACTTTATCCAGTACTTC
CDR3: CASSLADFIQYF

V: TRBV14
size: NA
J: TRBJ1-4
D: NA
DNA: TGTGCCAGCAGCGGAGGCCTTAATGAAAAACTGTTTTTT
CDR3: CASSGGLNEKLFF

V: TRBV19
size: NA
J: TRBJ2-1
D: NA
DNA: TGTGCCAGTAGTGCCCCATCCGGGACAAATTCCTACAATGAGCAGTTCTTC
CDR3: CASSAPSGTNSYNEQFF

V: TRBV3-1/TRBV3-2
size: once
J: TRBJ1-2
D: TRBD1
DNA: TGTGCCAGCAGCCAAATCCGGGACAGGAACTATGGCTACACCTTC
CDR3: CASSQIRDRNYGYTF

V: TRBV6-2/TRBV6-3
size: NA
J: TRBJ2-3
D: NA
DNA: TGTGCCAGCAGTTCTCTTGCGGAAGGAGATACGCAGTATTTT
CDR3: CASSSLAEGDTQYF

V: TRBV7-9
size: NA
J: TRBJ1-4
D: NA
DNA: TGTGCCAGCAGCTTTTTCGGGGCAACTAATGAAAAACTGTTTTTT
CDR3: CASSFFGATNEKLFF

V: TRBV7-8
size: NA
J: TRBJ2-7
D: TRBD2
DNA: TGTGCCAGCAGCCCTATGAGCGGGAGTGGCGAGCAGTACTTC
CDR3: CASSPMSGSGEQYF

V: TRBV5-5
size: NA
J: TRBJ2-7
D: NA
DNA: TGTGCCAGCAGCTTGCCTCCCGGAGGGACTGTGGATGAGTACTTC
CDR3: CASSLPPGGTVDEYF

V: TRBV3-1/TRBV3-2
size: NA
J: TRBJ1-2
D: TRBD1
DNA: TGTGCCAGCAGCCAAGGAGACAGGGGGGGCTATGGCTACACCTTC
CDR3: CASSQGDRGGYGYTF

V: TRBV6-5
size: NA
J: TRBJ1-4
D: NA
DNA: TGTGCCAGCAGTTCACGGACAGCTGCAACTAATGAAAAACTGTTTTTT
CDR3: CASSSRTAATNEKLFF

V: TRBV7-2
size: NA
J: TRBJ2-4
D: TRBD2
DNA: TGTGCCAGCAGCTTCAGACTAGCGGGGGTAGCCAAAAACATTCAGTACTTC
CDR3: CASSFRLAGVAKNIQYF

V: TRBV4-1
size: NA
J: TRBJ1-3
D: TRBD1
DNA: TGCGCCAGCAGCCAAGAACACTACAGGGGGTTACTACCTAACACCATATATTTT
CDR3: CASSQEHYRGLLPNTIYF

V: TRBV4-2
size: once
J: TRBJ1-2
D: NA
DNA: TGTGCCAGCAGCCAAAAAGGGACACCCATCGGTGGCTACACCTTC
CDR3: CASSQKGTPIGGYTF

V: TRBV5-1
size: few
J: TRBJ1-4
D: TRBD1
DNA: TGCGCCAGCAGTTATACTCCGGGACAGGTGGGCAATTGGGAAAAACTGTTTTTT
CDR3: CASSYTPGQVGNWEKLFF

V: TRBV10-3
size: few
J: TRBJ2-3
D: NA
DNA: TGTGCCATCAGTACCGGGGAGCCTATTGCAGATACGCAGTATTTT
CDR3: CAISTGEPIADTQYF

V: TRBV5-1
size: NA
J: TRBJ1-6
D: TRBD1
DNA: TGCGCCAGCAGTACCGGGACAGTTAATTCACCCCTCCACTTT
CDR3: CASSTGTVNSPLHF

V: TRBV19
size: NA
J: TRBJ2-1
D: TRBD2
DNA: TGTGCCAGTAGTGTAAGCGGGGGGGCTTTGGGGGAGCAGTTCTTC
CDR3: CASSVSGGALGEQFF

V: TRBV28
size: NA
J: TRBJ2-7
D: NA
DNA: TGTGCCAGCAGTTTATACAGATACGAGCAGTACTTC
CDR3: CASSLYRYEQYF

V: TRBV28
size: NA
J: TRBJ1-4
D: NA
DNA: TGTGCCAGCAGTCGCTTTTTAGAGGAAAAACTGTTTTTT
CDR3: CASSRFLEEKLFF

V: TRBV5-1
size: NA
J: TRBJ1-1
D: NA
DNA: TGCGCCAGCAGCTTGGATCTCAACACTGAAGCTTTCTTT
CDR3: CASSLDLNTEAFF

V: TRBV7-9
size: NA
J: TRBJ1-1
D: NA
DNA: TGTGCCAGCAGCTTCGGACAGCACACTGAAGCTTTCTTT
CDR3: CASSFGQHTEAFF

V: TRBV5-7
size: few
J: TRBJ2-7
D: NA
DNA: TGTGCCAGCCCTCGGGGGAGGAGACCCTACGAGCAGTACTTC
CDR3: CASPRGRRPYEQYF

V: TRBV6-1
size: NA
J: TRBJ1-5
D: NA
DNA: TGTGCCAGCAGTACAGGGATTTATCAGCCCCAGCATTTT
CDR3: CASSTGIYQPQHF

V: TRBV10-3
size: NA
J: TRBJ2-3
D: NA
DNA: TGTGCCATCAGGCGGGGGCAGGGGACAGATACGCAGTATTTT
CDR3: CAIRRGQGTDTQYF

V: TRBV28
size: NA
J: TRBJ2-7
D: NA
DNA: TGTGCCAGCAGTTTACAGGCAATAAGCTCCTACGAGCAGTACTTC
CDR3: CASSLQAISSYEQYF

V: TRBV7-8
size: NA
J: TRBJ1-2
D: NA
DNA: TGTGCCAGCAGCCCACAGGGCTTCCCCTATGGCTACACCTTC
CDR3: CASSPQGFPYGYTF

V: TRBV29-1
size: NA
J: TRBJ1-2
D: TRBD1
DNA: TGCAGCGTTGAGAAGGGGGCATCCGCTAACTATGGCTACACCTTC
CDR3: CSVEKGASANYGYTF

V: TRBV27
size: NA
J: TRBJ1-3
D: TRBD1
DNA: TGTGCCAGCAGTTTCAAACAGGGGACGGGAAACACCATATATTTT
CDR3: CASSFKQGTGNTIYF

V: TRBV5-1
size: NA
J: TRBJ1-5
D: NA
DNA: TGCGCCAGCAGGTTGGACCGAGATCAGCCCCAGCATTTT
CDR3: CASRLDRDQPQHF

V: TRBV19
size: NA
J: TRBJ2-7
D: TRBD2
DNA: TGTGCCAGTAAGTGGGACTGGGCTAGCGGATCCGAGCAGTACTTC
CDR3: CASKWDWASGSEQYF

V: TRBV2
size: NA
J: TRBJ1-2
D: TRBD1
DNA: TGTGCCAGCAGTAGGACAGGGGGGGACTATGGCTACACCTTC
CDR3: CASSRTGGDYGYTF

V: TRBV6-5
size: NA
J: TRBJ1-2
D: TRBD1
DNA: TGTGCCAGCAGTCGGGACAGCTATGGCTACACCTTC
CDR3: CASSRDSYGYTF

V: TRBV29-1
size: NA
J: TRBJ1-1
D: TRBD1
DNA: TGCAGCGTTGTCCGTGGGACAGGGGTCGCTAGGACTGAAGCTTTCTTT
CDR3: CSVVRGTGVARTEAFF

V: TRBV29-1
size: NA
J: TRBJ2-2
D: TRBD1
DNA: TGCAGCGGTACTGGACAGGGGAACACCGGGGAGCTGTTTTTT
CDR3: CSGTGQGNTGELFF

V: TRBV18
size: NA
J: TRBJ1-1
D: NA
DNA: TGTGCCAGCTCACCAAATGAGGGTATGGACACTGAAGCTTTCTTT
CDR3: CASSPNEGMDTEAFF

V: TRBV6-6
size: NA
J: TRBJ2-1
D: TRBD1
DNA: TGTGCCAGCAGTTACGGGACAGGGGGCGGGGATGAGCAGTTCTTC
CDR3: CASSYGTGGGDEQFF

V: TRBV6-6
size: NA
J: TRBJ1-5
D: TRBD1
DNA: TGTGCCAGCAGTTATGGGACAGGGGAGCCCCAGCATTTT
CDR3: CASSYGTGEPQHF

V: TRBV5-6
size: once
J: TRBJ1-2
D: NA
DNA: TGTGCCAGCAGCTACCTGAAAGGGAGATCTGGCTACACCTTC
CDR3: CASSYLKGRSGYTF

V: TRBV6-4
size: NA
J: TRBJ1-5
D: NA
DNA: TGTGCCAGCAGTGACCATAGTCAGCCCCAGCATTTT
CDR3: CASSDHSQPQHF

V: TRBV9
size: NA
J: TRBJ2-2
D: TRBD2
DNA: TGTGCCAGCTGCCCAAACGGGGGGGATTACACCGGGGAGCTGTTTTTT
CDR3: CASCPNGGDYTGELFF

V: TRBV6-2/TRBV6-3
size: NA
J: TRBJ2-5
D: TRBD2
DNA: TGTGCCAGCAGTTACGGGAGAGCGGGAGGGCCATTAGAGACCCAGTACTTC
CDR3: CASSYGRAGGPLETQYF